A single sample gave rise to the 13 T cell receptor beta chains below, sequenced in a study of beta chain features in type 1 diabetes. Study-level points and caveats: All four CD4+ subsets of Type 1 diabetes patients contained TCRB CDR3s that were moderately but significantly shorter.

No antigens are known for them. The entirety of the isolated RNA underwent reverse transcription, so expressed TCRB transcripts were sequenced. TCRdb's copy holds only in-frame clones and misses some; the assay was immunoSEQ multiplex PCR. This repertoire shows fewer than 110,000 clones, approximately 30% found once; its top ten account for about 0.49%. The source material was central memory CD4+ T cells from blood. The receptors here all came from a young woman with type 1 diabetes.

This clone was seen more than once but under ten times. J is TRBJ2-1 and V is TRBV6-1; D gene ambiguous. CDR3 size: 14 residues. Germline CDR1 MNHNS, CDR2 SASEGT. V was clipped by 5 bases and J by 4 bases, with 12 bases between them. The CDR3 loop is CASSTPPRYNEQFF. CDR3 bases: TGTGCCAGCAGTACCCCCCCGAGGTACAATGAGCAGTTCTTC.

This chain connects TRBV5-6 to TRBJ2-2; 9 bases align to TRBD2. Germline values: CDR1 SGHDT, CDR2 YYEEEE. The CDR3 sequence is 16 residues long. V gave up 1 base and J gave up 7 bases; unmatched junction bases: 8. The CDR3 nucleotides read TGTGCCAGCAGCTTGCAAGTAGCGGGAGTGGGCGGGGAGCTGTTTTTT. Its translation: CASSLQVAGVGGELFF.

This clone has just a few counts. This chain links TRBV7-2 with TRBJ2-5; the match to TRBD1 covers 8 bases. CDR1 is SGHTA and CDR2 is FQGNSA in the germline V gene. CDR3 size: 15 residues. Trimming cost V 3 bases and J 4 bases; bases outside gene matches: 7. The CDR3 here is CASSLRTGRAETQYF. The CDR3 DNA is TGTGCCAGCAGCTTGAGGACAGGGCGGGCAGAGACCCAGTACTTC.

The V and J genes are TRBV19 and TRBJ2-1, with 8 bases matching TRBD2. This CDR3 comprises 15 residues. The germline V gene has CDR1 LNHDA and CDR2 SQIVND (reference sequence). J gave up 4 bases and V 7 bases, and 9 bases lay outside the gene matches. CDR3 coding DNA: TGTGCCAGTACCAAGGGGGTAGCGGGATACAATGAGCAGTTCTTC. This encodes CASTKGVAGYNEQFF.

This rearrangement joins TRBV6-6 to TRBJ2-5; D uncertain. The V gene's germline CDR1 is MNHNY and CDR2 SVGAGI (reference sequence). V lost 1 base and J lost 3, with 9 bases in between. The CDR3 totals 14 residues. Here the CDR3 reads CASSYLAAEETQYF. The CDR3 nucleotides read TGTGCCAGCAGTTACTTGGCGGCCGAAGAGACCCAGTACTTC.

The genes are TRBV7-2 and TRBJ1-2; TRBD1 matches at 7 bases. V lost 5 bases and J lost 6; bases outside the gene matches: 6. Germline CDR1 and CDR2: SGHTA and FQGNSA. The CDR3 consists of 13 residues. The CDR3 region has the DNA TGTGCCAGCAGCCAGCAGGGGGGAGATGGCTACACCTTC. Protein sequence: CASSQQGGDGYTF.

This clone was counted a few times. The gene calls are TRBV5-6 and TRBJ1-2; no clear D. Germline CDR1 is SGHDT and CDR2 is YYEEEE. V was pared by 2 bases and J by 7 bases, with 9 bases between. The CDR3 spans 12 residues. The CDR3 region is CASSLSGGGYTF. CDR3 DNA: TGTGCCAGCAGCTTATCAGGTGGTGGCTACACCTTC.

This clone appeared a few times. V usage is TRBV10-2 and J usage is TRBJ1-1, with a weak D call TRBD1 (5 bases). In germline, CDR1 is WSHSY, CDR2 SAAADI. Trimming removed 4 bases from V and 1 base from J, with 7 bases in between. There are 13 residues in the CDR3. The CDR3 here is CASSAQGNTEAFF. Here the CDR3 DNA reads TGCGCCAGCAGTGCCCAGGGGAACACTGAAGCTTTCTTT.

The V call is TRBV7-2, the J call TRBJ2-5, with D maybe TRBD2 (6 bases). Germline V gene data show CDR1 as SGHTA and CDR2 as FQGNSA. This CDR3 comprises 18 residues. V was shortened by 3 bases and J by 0 bases, with 20 bases between the two germline ends. CDR3 region: CASSFDLLGGAYQETQYF. Here the CDR3 DNA reads TGTGCCAGCAGCTTTGACCTTTTGGGCGGGGCGTACCAAGAGACCCAGTACTTC.

This clone showed up just a few times. V is TRBV7-6 and J is TRBJ2-2, with no clear D. Germline V CDR1 and CDR2: SGHVS, FNYEAQ. V was trimmed by 5 bases and J by 3 bases, leaving 7 bases between them. The CDR3 covers 13 residues. The CDR3 spells CASSLRHTGELFF. CDR3 DNA: TGTGCCAGCAGCCTTCGTCACACCGGGGAGCTGTTTTTT.

The chain couples TRBV28 to TRBJ2-3; 11 positions agree with TRBD1. The V and J ends lost 5 bases and 3 bases, in that order; junction bases with no gene match: 4. Germline-derived CDR1 and CDR2 are MDHEN and SYDVKM. CDR3 size: 15 residues. CDR3 protein: CASSARDRGTDTQYF. CDR3 bases: TGTGCCAGCAGTGCCCGGGACAGGGGGACAGATACGCAGTATTTT.

The chain combines TRBV5-1 with TRBJ2-7; a weak D match, TRBD2 (6 bases). V shed 1 base and J shed 3 bases, with 11 bases lying between them. CDR1 and CDR2 (germline): SGHRS, YFSETQ. The CDR3 has 14 amino acids. CDR3 loop: CASSLPGVIYEQYF. Written as DNA, the CDR3 is TGCGCCAGCAGCTTGCCGGGAGTGATCTACGAGCAGTACTTC.

The chain employs TRBV11-2 and TRBJ2-1; D gene uncertain. Trimming removed 0 bases at V and 10 bases at J, with 4 bases between. The CDR3 runs 11 residues. Germline-derived CDR1 and CDR2 are SGHAT and FQNNGV. The CDR3 DNA reads as TGTGCCAGCAGCTTAGAGACAGAGCAGTTCTTC. Its translation is CASSLETEQFF. The full variable domain, completed using reference TRBV11-2 and TRBJ2-1, is EAGVAQSPRYKIIEKRQSVAFWCNPISGHATLYWYQQILGQGPKLLIQFQNNGVVDDSQLPKDRFSAERLKGVDSTLKIQPAKLEDSAVYLCASSLETEQFFGPGTRLTVL.